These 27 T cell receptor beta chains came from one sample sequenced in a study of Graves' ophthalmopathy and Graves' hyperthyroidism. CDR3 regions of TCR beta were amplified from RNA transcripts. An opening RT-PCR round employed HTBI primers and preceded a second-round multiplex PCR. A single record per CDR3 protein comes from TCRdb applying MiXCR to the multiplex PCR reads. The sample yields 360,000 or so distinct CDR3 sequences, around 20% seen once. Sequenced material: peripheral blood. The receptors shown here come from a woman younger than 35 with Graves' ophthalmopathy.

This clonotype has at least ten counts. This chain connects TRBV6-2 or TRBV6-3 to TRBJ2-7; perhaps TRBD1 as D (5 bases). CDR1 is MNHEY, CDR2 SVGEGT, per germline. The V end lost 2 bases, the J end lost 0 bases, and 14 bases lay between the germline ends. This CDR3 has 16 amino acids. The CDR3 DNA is TGTGCCAGCAGTTACAGGGGCAGCTTCAGCTCCTACGAGCAGTACTTC. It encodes CASSYRGSFSSYEQYF.

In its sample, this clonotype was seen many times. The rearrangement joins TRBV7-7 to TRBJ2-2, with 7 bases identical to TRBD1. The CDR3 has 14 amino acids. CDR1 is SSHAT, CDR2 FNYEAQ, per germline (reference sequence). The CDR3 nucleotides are TGTGCTGTCTCGGGGCAGGGGGTCTCCGGGGAGCTGTTTTTT. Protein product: CAVSGQGVSGELFF.

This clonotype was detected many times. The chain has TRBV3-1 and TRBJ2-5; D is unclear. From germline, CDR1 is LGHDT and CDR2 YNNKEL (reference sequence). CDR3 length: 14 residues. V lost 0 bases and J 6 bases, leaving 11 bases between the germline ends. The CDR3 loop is CASSQEGRGQTQYF. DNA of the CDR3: TGTGCCAGCAGCCAAGAAGGACGCGGCCAGACCCAGTACTTC.

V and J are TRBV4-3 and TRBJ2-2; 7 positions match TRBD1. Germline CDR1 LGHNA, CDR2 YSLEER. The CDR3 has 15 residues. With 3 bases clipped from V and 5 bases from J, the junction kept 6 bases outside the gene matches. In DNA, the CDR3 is TGCGCCAGCAGCCAGCCCCCGACAGGGACCGGGGAGCTGTTTTTT. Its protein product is CASSQPPTGTGELFF.

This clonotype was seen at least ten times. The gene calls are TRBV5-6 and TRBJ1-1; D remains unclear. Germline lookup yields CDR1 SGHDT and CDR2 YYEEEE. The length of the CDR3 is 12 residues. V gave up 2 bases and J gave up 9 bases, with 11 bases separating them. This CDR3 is CASSFSGRKAFF. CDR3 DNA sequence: TGTGCCAGCAGCTTTTCCGGCAGAAAAGCTTTCTTT.

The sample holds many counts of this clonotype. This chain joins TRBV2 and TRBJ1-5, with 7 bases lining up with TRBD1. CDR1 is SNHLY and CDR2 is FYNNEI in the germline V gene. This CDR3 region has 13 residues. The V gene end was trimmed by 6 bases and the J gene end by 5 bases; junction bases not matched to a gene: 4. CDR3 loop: CASSPDRDQPQHF. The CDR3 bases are TGTGCCAGCAGCCCCGACAGGGATCAGCCCCAGCATTTT. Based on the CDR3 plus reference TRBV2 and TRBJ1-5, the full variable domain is EPEVTQTPSHQVTQMGQEVILRCVPISNHLYFYWYRQILGQKVEFLVSFYNNEISEKSEIFDDQFSVERPDGSNFTLKIRSTKLEDSAMYFCASSPDRDQPQHFGDGTRLSIL.

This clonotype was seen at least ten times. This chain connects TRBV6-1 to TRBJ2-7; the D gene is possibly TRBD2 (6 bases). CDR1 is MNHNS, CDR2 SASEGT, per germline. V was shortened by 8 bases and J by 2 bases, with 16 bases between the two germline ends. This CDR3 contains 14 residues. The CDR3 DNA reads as TGTGCCAGCCCTCATTCGGGGGAGACCTACGAGCAGTACTTC. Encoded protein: CASPHSGETYEQYF.

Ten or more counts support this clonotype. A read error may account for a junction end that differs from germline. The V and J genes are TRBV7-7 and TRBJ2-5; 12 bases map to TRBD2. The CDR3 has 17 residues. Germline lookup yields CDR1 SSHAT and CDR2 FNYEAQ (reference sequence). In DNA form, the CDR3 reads TGTGCTAGCAGCCCCCAACCGACTAGCGGGGGACAAGAGACCCAGTACTTC. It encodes CASSPQPTSGGQETQYF.

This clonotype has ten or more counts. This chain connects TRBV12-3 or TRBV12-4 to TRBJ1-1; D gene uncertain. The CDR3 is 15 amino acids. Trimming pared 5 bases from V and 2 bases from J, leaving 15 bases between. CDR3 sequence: CASSALPRLNTEAFF. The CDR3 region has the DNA TGTGCCAGCAGTGCCCTGCCAAGGCTAAACACTGAAGCTTTCTTT.

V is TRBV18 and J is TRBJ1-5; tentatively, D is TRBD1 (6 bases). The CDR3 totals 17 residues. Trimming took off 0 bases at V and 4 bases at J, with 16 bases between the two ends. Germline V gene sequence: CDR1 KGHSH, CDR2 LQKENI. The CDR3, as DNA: TGTGCCAGCTCACCACCCACGGCGGACAGAAGGAATCAGCCCCAGCATTTT. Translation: CASSPPTADRRNQPQHF.

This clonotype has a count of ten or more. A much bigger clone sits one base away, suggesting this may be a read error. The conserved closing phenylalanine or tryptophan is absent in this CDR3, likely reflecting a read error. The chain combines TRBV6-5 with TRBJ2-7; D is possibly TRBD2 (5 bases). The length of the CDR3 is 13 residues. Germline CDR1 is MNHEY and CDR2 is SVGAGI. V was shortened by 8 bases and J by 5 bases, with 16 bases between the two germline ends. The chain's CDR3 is CASGLDDIHEQYL. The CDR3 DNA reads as TGTGCCAGCGGACTCGATGACATCCACGAGCAGTACCTC.

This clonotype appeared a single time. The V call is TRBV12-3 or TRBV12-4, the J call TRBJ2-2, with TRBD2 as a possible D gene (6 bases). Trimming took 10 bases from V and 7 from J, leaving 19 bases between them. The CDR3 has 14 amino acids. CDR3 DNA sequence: TGTGCCACCACCCACGGGGCGGGGCACGGGGAGCTGTTTTTT. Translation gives CATTHGAGHGELFF.

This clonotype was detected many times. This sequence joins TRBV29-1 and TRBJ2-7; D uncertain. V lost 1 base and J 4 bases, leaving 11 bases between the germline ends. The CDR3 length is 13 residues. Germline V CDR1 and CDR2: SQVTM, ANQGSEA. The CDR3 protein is CSVEGLESYEQYF. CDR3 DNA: TGCAGCGTTGAAGGGTTAGAAAGTTACGAGCAGTACTTC.

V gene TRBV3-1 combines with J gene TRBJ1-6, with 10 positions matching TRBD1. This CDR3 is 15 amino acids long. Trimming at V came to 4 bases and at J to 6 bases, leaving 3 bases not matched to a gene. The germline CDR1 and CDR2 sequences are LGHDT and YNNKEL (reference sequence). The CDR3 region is CASSLRQGANSPLHF. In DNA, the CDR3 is TGTGCCAGCAGCCTAAGACAGGGGGCTAATTCACCCCTCCACTTT. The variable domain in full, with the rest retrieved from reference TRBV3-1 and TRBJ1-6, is DTAVSQTPKYLVTQMGNDKSIKCEQNLGHDTMYWYKQDSKKFLKIMFSYNNKELIINETVPNRFSPKSPDKAHLNLHINSLELGDSAVYFCASSLRQGANSPLHFGNGTRLTVT.

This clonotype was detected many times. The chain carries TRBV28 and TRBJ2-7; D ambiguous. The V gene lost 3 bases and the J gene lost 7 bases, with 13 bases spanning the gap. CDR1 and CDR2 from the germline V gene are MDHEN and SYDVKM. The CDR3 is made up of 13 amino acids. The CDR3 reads CASSFSTLGEQYF. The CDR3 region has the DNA TGTGCCAGCAGTTTTTCCACTCTCGGGGAGCAGTACTTC.

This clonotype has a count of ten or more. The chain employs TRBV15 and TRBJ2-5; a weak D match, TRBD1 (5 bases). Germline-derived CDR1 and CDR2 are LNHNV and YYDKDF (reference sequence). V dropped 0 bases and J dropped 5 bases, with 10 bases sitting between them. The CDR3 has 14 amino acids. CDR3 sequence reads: CATSRDQGRETQYF. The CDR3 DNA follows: TGTGCCACCAGCAGAGATCAGGGCAGGGAGACCCAGTACTTC.

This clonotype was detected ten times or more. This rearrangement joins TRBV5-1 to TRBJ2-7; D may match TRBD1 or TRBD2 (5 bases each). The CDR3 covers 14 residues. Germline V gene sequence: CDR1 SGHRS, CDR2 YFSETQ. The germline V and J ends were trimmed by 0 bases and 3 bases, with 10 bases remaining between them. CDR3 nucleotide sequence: TGCGCCAGCAGCTTGGAGGGACGGATCTACGAGCAGTACTTC. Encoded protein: CASSLEGRIYEQYF.

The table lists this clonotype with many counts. CDR3 residues: CASSYTTTGSNQPQHF. The CDR3 nucleotides read TGTGCCAGCAGTTACACCACGACAGGGAGCAATCAGCCCCAGCATTTT. J is TRBJ1-5 and V is TRBV6-2 or TRBV6-3, with 7 bases that match TRBD1. V shed 2 bases, J shed 1 base, and the junction held 5 bases outside the gene matches. This CDR3 region has 16 residues. Germline-derived CDR1 and CDR2 are MNHEY and SVGEGT.

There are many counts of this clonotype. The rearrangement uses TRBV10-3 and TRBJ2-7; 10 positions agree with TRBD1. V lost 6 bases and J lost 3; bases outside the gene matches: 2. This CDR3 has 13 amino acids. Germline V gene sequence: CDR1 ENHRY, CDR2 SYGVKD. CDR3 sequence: CAIRDRGGYEQYF. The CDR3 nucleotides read TGTGCCATCAGGGACAGGGGGGGCTACGAGCAGTACTTC.

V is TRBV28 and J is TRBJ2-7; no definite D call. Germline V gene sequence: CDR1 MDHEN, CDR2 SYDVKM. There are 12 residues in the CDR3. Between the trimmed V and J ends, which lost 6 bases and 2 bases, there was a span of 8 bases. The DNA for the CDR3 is TGTGCCAGCAGAAGAGAGACCTACGAGCAGTACTTC. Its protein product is CASRRETYEQYF. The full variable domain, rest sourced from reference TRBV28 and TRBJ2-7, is DVKVTQSSRYLVKRTGEKVFLECVQDMDHENMFWYRQDPGLGLRLIYFSYDVKMKEKGDIPEGYSVSREKKERFSLILESASTNQTSMYLCASRRETYEQYFGPGTRLTVT.

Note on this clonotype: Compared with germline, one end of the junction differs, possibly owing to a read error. The CDR3 sequence is CASSPLGAYSSPLHF. DNA for the CDR3: TGTGCCAGCAGTCCACTTGGGGCCTATAGTTCACCCCTCCACTTT. The V gene is TRBV6-1, the J gene TRBJ1-6; D might be TRBD1 (5 bases). CDR1 is MNHNS and CDR2 is SASEGT in the germline V gene. This CDR3 spans 15 amino acids.

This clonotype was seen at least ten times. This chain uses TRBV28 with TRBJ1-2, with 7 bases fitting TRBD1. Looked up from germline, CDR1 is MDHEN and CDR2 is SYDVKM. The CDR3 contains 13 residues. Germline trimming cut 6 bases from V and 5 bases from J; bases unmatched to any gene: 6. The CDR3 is CASRRQGKYGYTF. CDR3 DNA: TGTGCCAGCAGGAGACAGGGCAAATATGGCTACACCTTC.

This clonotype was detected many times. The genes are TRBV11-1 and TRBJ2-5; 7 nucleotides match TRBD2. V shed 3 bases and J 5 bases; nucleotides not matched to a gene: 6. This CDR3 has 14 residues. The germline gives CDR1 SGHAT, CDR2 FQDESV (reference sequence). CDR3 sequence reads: CASSLVRGGETQYF. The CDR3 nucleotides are TGTGCCAGCAGCTTGGTGCGGGGAGGGGAGACCCAGTACTTC.

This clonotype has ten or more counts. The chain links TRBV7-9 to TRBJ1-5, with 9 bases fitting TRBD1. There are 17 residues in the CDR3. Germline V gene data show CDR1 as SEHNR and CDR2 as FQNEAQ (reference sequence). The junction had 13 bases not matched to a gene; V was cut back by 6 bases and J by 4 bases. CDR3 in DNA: TGTGCCAGCAGGCGTACAGATGGGACAGGGAAAAATCAGCCCCAGCATTTT. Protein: CASRRTDGTGKNQPQHF.

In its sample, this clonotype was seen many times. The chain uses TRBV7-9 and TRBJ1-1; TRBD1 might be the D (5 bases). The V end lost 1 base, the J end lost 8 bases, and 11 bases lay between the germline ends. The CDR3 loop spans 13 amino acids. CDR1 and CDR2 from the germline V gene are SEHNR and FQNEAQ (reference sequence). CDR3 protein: CASSLVQGLEAFF. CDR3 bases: TGTGCCAGCAGCTTAGTGCAGGGTCTAGAAGCTTTCTTT.

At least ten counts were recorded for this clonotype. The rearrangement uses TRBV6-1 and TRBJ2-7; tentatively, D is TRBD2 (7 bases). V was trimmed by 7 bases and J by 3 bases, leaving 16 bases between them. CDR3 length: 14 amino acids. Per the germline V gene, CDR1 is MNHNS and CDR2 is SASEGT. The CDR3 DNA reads TGTGCCAGCACCCCCCCGGGGGGCTTCTACGAGCAGTACTTC. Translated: CASTPPGGFYEQYF.

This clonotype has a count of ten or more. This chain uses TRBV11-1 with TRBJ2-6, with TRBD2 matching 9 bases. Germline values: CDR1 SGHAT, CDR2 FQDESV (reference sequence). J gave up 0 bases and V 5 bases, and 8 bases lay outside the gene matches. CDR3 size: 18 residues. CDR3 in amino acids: CASSRRTSGYSGANVLTF. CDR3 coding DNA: TGTGCCAGCAGCCGCCGAACTAGCGGGTACTCTGGGGCCAACGTCCTGACTTTC.